One and the same sample provided the 10 T cell receptor beta chains below, sequenced in a study of long-term antiretroviral therapy in people with HIV (dated by TCRdb to between 2021 and 2022). The immunoSEQ hsTCRB v3.0 assay was used at survey level resolution to sequence the TRB variable region. TCRdb re-hosts the immuneACCESS table, in-frame sequences only. Its copies lack some clones; in the studies checked, an unresolved V gene accounts for under half of them, and the cause for the rest is not known. The sample table lists 8,500 to 14,000 clones, about 89% of them with a count of one. Of the sample, approximately 21% falls within the top ten clones. Sequenced here: unsorted PBMCs, sampled 0.2 years before starting antiretroviral therapy. The receptors originated from a middle-aged woman with HIV.

V is TRBV18 and J is TRBJ1-2; 9 bases are a match to TRBD1. This CDR3 is built from 15 residues. CDR1 KGHSH and CDR2 LQKENI come from the germline V gene. With 5 bases clipped from V and 7 bases from J, the junction kept 11 bases outside the gene matches. CDR3 sequence: CASSVTGGGLSGYTF. DNA for the CDR3: TGTGCCAGCTCAGTCACAGGGGGCGGTCTAAGTGGCTACACCTTC. Combining the CDR3 with reference TRBV18 and TRBJ1-2 gives the whole variable domain NAGVMQNPRHLVRRRGQEARLRCSPMKGHSHVYWYRQLPEEGLKFMVYLQKENIIDESGMPKERFSAEFPKEGPSILRIQQVVRGDSAAYFCASSVTGGGLSGYTFGSGTRLTVV.

This clone is labeled medium-sized. The gene calls are TRBV11-3 and TRBJ2-6; maybe TRBD2 (7 bases). In germline, CDR1 is SGHNT, CDR2 YENEEA. This CDR3 contains 16 residues. The ends were cut back, 1 base at V and 5 bases at J, with 12 bases in the middle. CDR3 residues: CASSLGGGGRANVLTF. Written as DNA, the CDR3 is TGTGCCAGCAGCTTAGGAGGGGGGGGCCGGGCCAACGTCCTGACTTTC.

The V and J genes are TRBV6-6 and TRBJ2-7; no definite D call. The V end lost 7 bases, the J end lost 0 bases, and 13 bases lay between the germline ends. The CDR3 has 14 amino acids. Germline-derived CDR1 and CDR2 are MNHNY and SVGAGI (reference sequence). The chain's CDR3 is CASNTAGSSYEQYF. CDR3 nucleotides: TGTGCCAGCAACACGGCCGGTAGCTCCTACGAGCAGTACTTC.

The V and J genes are TRBV7-9 and TRBJ2-3; 10 nucleotides align to TRBD2. CDR1 and CDR2 (germline): SEHNR, FQNEAQ (reference sequence). V shed 1 base and J 6 bases; nucleotides not matched to a gene: 7. The CDR3 has 16 residues. The CDR3 sequence is CASSLVSGGLMDTQYF. In nucleotides, the CDR3 is TGTGCCAGCAGCTTAGTTAGCGGGGGGCTTATGGATACGCAGTATTTT. Using reference TRBV7-9 and TRBJ2-3 for the parts outside the CDR3, the full variable domain is DTGVSQNPRHKITKRGQNVTFRCDPISEHNRLYWYRQTLGQGPEFLTYFQNEAQLEKSRLLSDRFSAERPKGSFSTLEIQRTEQGDSAMYLCASSLVSGGLMDTQYFGPGTRLTVL.

As to this clone: An end of the junction differs from the germline gene, which may be a read error. This chain uses TRBV6-6 with TRBJ2-7; D is uncertain. Looked up from germline, CDR1 is MNHNY and CDR2 is SVGAGI (reference sequence). CDR3 size: 12 residues. The CDR3 loop is CAISGGLGEQYF. DNA for the CDR3: TGTGCCATCAGTGGTGGCCTCGGCGAGCAGTACTTC.

The gene calls are TRBV4-1 and TRBJ1-5, with TRBD1 identical over 7 bases. V lost 3 bases, J lost 1 base, and 6 bases stayed unmatched. The CDR3 contains 16 residues. Germline V CDR1 and CDR2: MGHRA, YSYEKL. The chain's CDR3 is CASSQGWGQSNQPQHF. The CDR3 coding sequence is TGCGCCAGCAGCCAGGGGTGGGGACAGAGCAATCAGCCCCAGCATTTT.

The rearrangement uses TRBV10-3 and TRBJ1-1; D unclear. CDR1 ENHRY and CDR2 SYGVKD come from the germline V gene. CDR3 length: 14 amino acids. Deletions cut 5 bases from V and 1 base from J, with 11 bases between. The CDR3 DNA reads TGTGCCATCAGTCCTTTTAACCCGAACACTGAAGCTTTCTTT. It yields the protein CAISPFNPNTEAFF.

The chain employs TRBV5-5 and TRBJ2-3, with 7 bases lining up with TRBD2. Germline trimming cut 0 bases from V and 8 bases from J; bases unmatched to any gene: 12. This CDR3 has 16 residues. Germline V gene lookup returns CDR1 SGHKS and CDR2 YYEKEE (reference sequence). CDR3 nucleotides: TGTGCCAGCAGCTTGGAGAGCGGGGCCCCCCTTGGTACGCAGTATTTT. Translating it yields CASSLESGAPLGTQYF. The full variable domain, rest sourced from reference TRBV5-5 and TRBJ2-3, is DAGVTQSPTHLIKTRGQQVTLRCSPISGHKSVSWYQQVLGQGPQFIFQYYEKEERGRGNFPDRFSARQFPNYSSELNVNALLLGDSALYLCASSLESGAPLGTQYFGPGTRLTVL.

The chain has TRBV11-2 and TRBJ1-2; D is perhaps TRBD1 (5 bases). The CDR3 is 13 amino acids. Trimming left V 4 bases short and J 2 bases short, with 8 bases between. Germline V gene data show CDR1 as SGHAT and CDR2 as FQNNGV. The CDR3 reads CASSSGRNYGYTF. CDR3 bases: TGTGCCAGCAGCTCGGGACGGAACTATGGCTACACCTTC.

The rearrangement joins TRBV6-5 to TRBJ2-7; a weak D match, TRBD2 (5 bases). Germline V lookup: CDR1 MNHEY, CDR2 SVGAGI. The CDR3 loop spans 14 amino acids. Trimming cost V 2 bases and J 2 bases, with 10 bases left between them. As DNA, the CDR3 is TGTGCCAGCAGTTACGGGCCGGGGACCTACGAGCAGTACTTC. Translation gives CASSYGPGTYEQYF.